This T cell receptor (beta chain) was profiled in a study of blood T cell repertoires in COVID-19 (dated by TCRdb to about 2020). Some background on the complete study: Samples from collaborators originated in the United States, Italy and Spain and spanned both the acute and convalescent phases of COVID-19. The dataset comprised deeply sampled blood TCRbeta repertoires from subjects exposed to, actively infected with, or recovered from COVID-19. Where available, HLA class I and class II types were obtained from metadata supplied by the sample provider rather than from assay-based typing. Samples came from the ongoing ImmuneRACE study (first 160 participants) plus 1,254 subjects from 6 global collaborators. The repertoires were released in a freely available public database intended as a resource for research on the immune response to SARS-CoV-2. Nearly every sample came with metadata listing a de-identified subject ID, COVID-19 status, age in years and sex. The material from the prospective study consisted of cDNA or gDNA derived from T cells, B-cell-depleted T cells, or PBMCs. Paper-wide results and their limitations: Clinical and demographic metadata were provided uncurated, with the amount varying by source and participant.

In the prospective study, participants were about 18 to 89 years old, resided in about two dozen geographic areas of the United States, and were enrolled through a virtual design. In the prospective study, participants were assigned to cohorts based on the clinical history participants reported in a screening survey and a study questionnaire. For ImmuneRACE Cohort 3, a participant was defined as recovered based on two consecutive negative NP/OP PCR tests, clearance by a healthcare professional, or resolution of symptoms. In the prospective study, mobile phlebotomists collected whole blood, serum and a nasopharyngeal or oropharyngeal swab from each participant. Participants in the prospective study had the option to provide additional blood draws and questionnaires over an approximately two-month period. Before DNA extraction, blood samples from the prospective study were shipped at room temperature or frozen.

TCRbeta CDR3 regions were amplified from genomic DNA by means of the immunoSEQ Assay, a bias-controlled multiplex PCR. Turning to the authors' computational methods: Nucleated cell counts per sample were estimated from amplification of reference gene primers within the assay. To quantify the absolute abundance of each unique TCRbeta CDR3 rearrangement, sequence reads were collapsed and filtered. For each sample, productive Simpson clonality was calculated by taking the square root of Simpson's diversity index across productive rearrangements. Drawn from immuneACCESS, this table holds only the in-frame rearrangements with V and J called that TCRdb kept. Clones are partly lost; checked studies trace under half to an unresolved V gene and leave the rest unexplained. V and J calls and clone size are copied from that table; D and trimming were computed from the DNA. The table for this sample lists roughly 250,000 clones; around 90% of them were counted only once. The ten largest clones capture 1.9% of the sample.

The CDR3 starts with the cysteine, ends with the phenylalanine, and has 16 residues. Solely the CDR3 DNA is kept, with 48 bases framed from the first base. Via the germline V gene (reference sequence), CDR1 is LGHDT and CDR2 YNNKEL. V ends up 4 bases short and J 9 bases short, with an unmatched junction base count of 11. Points on this clone: Its antigen is still unknown. No much larger clone is present one base from it, and per-base qualities are unavailable.

The sequence joins TRBV3-1 (or the pseudogene TRBV3-2) to TRBJ2-1; the junction holds 11 bases that match TRBD1. The sequencing sample was made of PBMCs or T cells enriched from blood (not recorded which). This TCR derives from a woman aged 18-29 years who had recovered from COVID-19. The nucleotide sequence is given as TGTGCCAGCAGCCCGGGCTTTGGACAGGGGGCTTTTGAGCAGTTCTTC. It specifies CASSPGFGQGAFEQFF.